This T cell receptor beta chain was captured in a study of radiation and T cells in renal cell carcinoma. Findings of the study overall: Irradiated tumors held more dominant CDR3 motifs than control tumors.

This sample's treatment: treatment-naive control, cytoreductive nephrectomy. Control tumor donors were several females and 11 males, median age around 54 years. CDR3 length: 15 residues. Unmatched junction bases numbered 8, after V lost 6 bases and J lost 2 bases. Germline CDR1 reads KGHSH; CDR2 reads LQKENI. This clone has only one observation. Its target is not known. Assay: immunoSEQ multiplex PCR; the TCRdb copy retains only in-frame clones and omits some. The sample has some 7,400 clones, less than 65% seen once. The J gene is TRBJ2-7, the V gene TRBV18; TRBD2 matches 9 bases. This specimen was tumor tissue, taken from a patient whose treatment was nephrectomy without radiotherapy. This TCR came from a woman in her seventies with renal cell carcinoma. The CDR3 is CASSPSLAGTYEQYF. DNA of the CDR3: TGTGCCAGCTCCCCTTCCCTAGCGGGGACCTACGAGCAGTACTTC.